Below are 26 T cell receptor beta chains sequenced from a single sample in a study of cytomegalovirus exposure and HLA in healthy donors. Primers: 60 Vbeta forward and 13 Jbeta reverse. Data came from immunoSEQ multiplex PCR; TCRdb stores just in-frame clones and leaves some out. The sample shows approximately 140,000 clones, approximately 80% of them seen only once. The sequenced sample was PBMCs. Receptors were obtained from a male donor in good health and CMV-seronegative.

The chain has TRBV2 and TRBJ1-1, with D uncertain. Germline V lookup: CDR1 SNHLY, CDR2 FYNNEI. V was trimmed by 1 base and J by 5 bases, leaving 11 bases between them. The CDR3 runs 14 residues. CDR3 in amino acids: CASSEGGRGTEAFF. DNA for the CDR3: TGTGCCAGCAGTGAAGGAGGGCGAGGGACTGAAGCTTTCTTT.

The chain couples TRBV6-1 to TRBJ2-2; possible D gene TRBD1, 5 bases. V was trimmed by 3 bases and J by 2 bases, leaving 10 bases between them. This CDR3 contains 15 residues. The germline gives CDR1 MNHNS, CDR2 SASEGT. The CDR3 bases are TGTGCCAGCAGTGATAGGGGCGATAACACCGGGGAGCTGTTTTTT. Amino acids: CASSDRGDNTGELFF.

Only one count was recorded for this clone. The V and J genes are TRBV4-3 and TRBJ1-5; TRBD1 is a possible D gene (6 bases). Per germline, CDR1 LGHNA and CDR2 YSLEER. V lost 0 bases and J 5 bases, leaving 11 bases between the germline ends. The CDR3 runs 15 residues. CDR3 residues: CASSQEWAGDQPQHF. The CDR3 DNA is TGCGCCAGCAGCCAAGAGTGGGCAGGGGATCAGCCCCAGCATTTT.

The chain carries TRBV7-3 and TRBJ2-5, with TRBD1 matching over 9 bases. Losses at the gene ends were 6 bases for V and 4 bases for J; bases not matched to a gene: 6. This CDR3 has 14 residues. Germline CDR1 reads SGHTA; CDR2 reads FQGTGA. For the CDR3, the DNA is TGTGCCAGCAGTTCTACAGGGGGCGGAGAGACCCAGTACTTC. Its translation is CASSSTGGGETQYF.

The CDR3 DNA is TGCAGCGTGGGGGCGGGGGCCACTACCGGGGAGCTGTTTTTT. Its protein is CSVGAGATTGELFF. V and J are TRBV29-1 and TRBJ2-2; a weak D match, TRBD2 (7 bases). V was clipped by 6 bases and J by 5 bases, with 16 bases between them. The CDR3 spans 14 residues. The germline V gene encodes CDR1 SQVTM and CDR2 ANQGSEA.

This rearrangement joins TRBV18 to TRBJ2-7, with TRBD2 as a possible D gene (6 bases). Germline V gives CDR1 KGHSH, CDR2 LQKENI. The CDR3 runs 15 residues. Trimming shortened V by 2 bases and J by 2 bases, and 13 bases separated the two germline ends. The CDR3 loop is CASSPLGTGAYEQYF. CDR3 nucleotide sequence: TGTGCCAGCTCACCATTAGGGACGGGAGCCTACGAGCAGTACTTC.

J is TRBJ2-5 and V is TRBV7-8, with D maybe TRBD1 (5 bases). CDR3 length: 13 residues. CDR1 and CDR2 (germline): SGHVS, FQNEAQ. Trimming left V 5 bases short and J 7 bases short, with 14 bases between. CDR3 sequence reads: CASSDRLNRTQYF. CDR3 DNA sequence: TGTGCCAGCAGCGACAGACTCAACAGGACCCAGTACTTC.

The chain combines TRBV18 with TRBJ2-7; 11 nucleotides agree with TRBD1. The CDR3 contains 15 residues. After removal of 2 bases from V and 2 bases from J, the junction contained 2 bases not matched to a gene. Germline V gene data show CDR1 as KGHSH and CDR2 as LQKENI. The CDR3 nucleotides are TGTGCCAGCTCACCAGGGACAGGGGGTACCTACGAGCAGTACTTC. Protein: CASSPGTGGTYEQYF.

The chain is built from TRBV11-2 and TRBJ1-3; 10 bases agree with TRBD1. The germline V gene encodes CDR1 SGHAT and CDR2 FQNNGV. V was pared by 9 bases and J by 0 bases, with 17 bases of the junction left unmatched. The length of the CDR3 is 19 residues. The CDR3: CASQRAGTGAQNSGNTIYF. CDR3 in DNA: TGTGCCAGTCAACGAGCCGGGACAGGGGCCCAAAACTCTGGAAACACCATATATTTT.

In DNA form, the CDR3 reads TGTGCCAGCAGTTACCAGCGGGGGGCAGCTAGCTCCTACGAGCAGTACTTC. Residues: CASSYQRGAASSYEQYF. The chain combines TRBV2 with TRBJ2-7; TRBD2 matches 9 bases. Germline lookup yields CDR1 SNHLY and CDR2 FYNNEI. This CDR3 is built from 17 residues. The J segment lost 0 bases and the V segment lost 5 bases, leaving 11 bases of the junction unmatched.

The gene calls are TRBV10-2 and TRBJ1-2, with D uncertain. Trimming removed 4 bases from V and 2 bases from J, with 14 bases in between. Germline V gene lookup returns CDR1 WSHSY and CDR2 SAAADI. The CDR3 is 15 residues long. The CDR3 region is CASSGTQSLNYGYTF. The CDR3 region has the DNA TGCGCCAGCAGTGGTACACAGAGCTTGAACTATGGCTACACCTTC.

The chain combines TRBV9 with TRBJ2-4, with a weak D call TRBD2 (5 bases). The CDR3 spans 16 residues. Trimming shortened V by 4 bases and J by 0 bases, and 14 bases separated the two germline ends. Germline V CDR1 and CDR2: SGDLS, YYNGEE. In DNA form, the CDR3 reads TGTGCCAGCAGCTCCCGGGATTCCCTAGCCAAAAACATTCAGTACTTC. Protein product: CASSSRDSLAKNIQYF.

J is TRBJ1-6 and V is TRBV7-9; D may be TRBD1 (5 bases). The CDR3 sequence is 14 residues long. CDR1 SEHNR and CDR2 FQNEAQ come from the germline V gene (reference sequence). V was pared by 5 bases and J by 9 bases, with 14 bases between. CDR3 nucleotides: TGTGCCAGCAGCCGCGAGCAGGGCGGTTCACCCCTCCACTTT. This translates into CASSREQGGSPLHF.

The V gene is TRBV7-9, the J gene TRBJ2-1, with 8 bases matching TRBD1. V lost 5 bases and J lost 2; bases outside the gene matches: 8. CDR1 and CDR2 (germline): SEHNR, FQNEAQ (reference sequence). The CDR3 is 16 residues long. Here the CDR3 reads CASSTRTGPTYNEQFF. The CDR3 DNA reads as TGTGCCAGCAGCACAAGGACAGGGCCGACCTACAATGAGCAGTTCTTC. Filled out from reference TRBV7-9 and TRBJ2-1, the complete variable domain reads DTGVSQNPRHKITKRGQNVTFRCDPISEHNRLYWYRQTLGQGPEFLTYFQNEAQLEKSRLLSDRFSAERPKGSFSTLEIQRTEQGDSAMYLCASSTRTGPTYNEQFFGPGTRLTVL.

The rearrangement uses TRBV7-9 and TRBJ1-4; the D is unclear. The CDR3 has 15 residues. V lost 4 bases and J lost 4, with 13 bases in between. Germline V gene data show CDR1 as SEHNR and CDR2 as FQNEAQ (reference sequence). DNA of the CDR3: TGTGCCAGCAGCTCGGTACCGGGATTTAATGAAAAACTGTTTTTT. Amino acids: CASSSVPGFNEKLFF.

This chain uses TRBV30 with TRBJ1-2; 8 bases align to TRBD1. Trimming at V came to 2 bases and at J to 6 bases, leaving 2 bases not matched to a gene. CDR3 length equals 12 residues. Germline V gene data show CDR1 as GTSNPN and CDR2 as SVGIG (reference sequence). CDR3 in amino acids: CAWSWDRHGYTF. As DNA, the CDR3 is TGTGCCTGGAGTTGGGACAGGCATGGCTACACCTTC.

The chain has TRBV29-1 and TRBJ2-5, with 10 bases aligning to TRBD2. The CDR3 runs 13 residues. In germline, CDR1 is SQVTM, CDR2 ANQGSEA. The V and J ends lost 4 bases and 5 bases, in that order; junction bases with no gene match: 4. The CDR3: CSVASGGAETQYF. DNA for the CDR3: TGCAGCGTTGCCAGCGGGGGGGCGGAGACCCAGTACTTC. Full variable domain (rest looked up from reference TRBV29-1 and TRBJ2-5): SAVISQKPSRDICQRGTSLTIQCQVDSQVTMMFWYRQQPGQSLTLIATANQGSEATYESGFVIDKFPISRPNLTFSTLTVSNMSPEDSSIYLCSVASGGAETQYFGPGTRLLVL.

This clone was seen once. The chain is built from TRBV5-1 and TRBJ1-1, with TRBD1 matching over 9 bases. Germline CDR1 and CDR2: SGHRS and YFSETQ. This CDR3 spans 15 amino acids. The ends lost 4 bases at V and 5 bases at J; junction bases unmatched: 9. The CDR3 bases are TGCGCCAGCAGCGTCGGTACAGGGGGCAGGACTGAAGCTTTCTTT. Translated, it gives CASSVGTGGRTEAFF.

This clone occurred once. The genes are TRBV11-3 and TRBJ2-2; 8 bases agree with TRBD2. Germline V gives CDR1 SGHNT, CDR2 YENEEA. The CDR3 extends over 16 amino acids. V was pared by 5 bases and J by 2 bases, with 7 bases of the junction left unmatched. CDR3 amino acids: CASSPRGGVNTGELFF. The CDR3 coding sequence is TGTGCCAGCAGCCCCCGGGGGGGGGTAAACACCGGGGAGCTGTTTTTT. The entire variable domain, with the rest obtained from reference TRBV11-3 and TRBJ2-2, is as follows: EAGVVQSPRYKIIEKKQPVAFWCNPISGHNTLYWYLQNLGQGPELLIRYENEEAVDDSQLPKDRFSAERLKGVDSTLKIQPAELGDSAVYLCASSPRGGVNTGELFFGEGSRLTVL.

This chain links TRBV19 with TRBJ1-2; 7 nucleotides line up with TRBD1. CDR3 length: 15 amino acids. CDR1 and CDR2 (germline): LNHDA, SQIVND (reference sequence). J gave up 6 bases and V 4 bases, and 11 bases lay outside the gene matches. The CDR3 DNA sequence: TGTGCCAGTAGTACCGGACAGGTCGAGAGAGATGGCTACACCTTC. Translating it yields CASSTGQVERDGYTF.

The V gene is TRBV5-5, the J gene TRBJ1-6; D possibly corresponds to TRBD1 (5 bases). Trimming stripped 7 bases from V and 6 bases from J, with 11 bases between. The germline V gene encodes CDR1 SGHKS and CDR2 YYEKEE (reference sequence). There are 13 residues in the CDR3. As DNA, the CDR3 is TGTGCCAGCTATCAGGGCGGTAATTCACCCCTCCACTTT. It yields the protein CASYQGGNSPLHF.

Of note for this clone: One junction end disagrees with the germline gene, perhaps due to a read error. The chain joins TRBV7-7 to TRBJ2-7; 11 nucleotides line up with TRBD1. CDR1 is SSHAT, CDR2 FNYEAQ, per germline (reference sequence). The CDR3 is 13 amino acids. The CDR3 DNA follows: TGTGCTAGCAGTCCGGACAGGGGGCGAGAGCAGTACTTC. Its translation is CASSPDRGREQYF.

J is TRBJ1-2 and V is TRBV30; 10 bases are shared with TRBD1. V shed 3 bases and J 5 bases; nucleotides not matched to a gene: 6. CDR1 GTSNPN and CDR2 SVGIG come from the germline V gene (reference sequence). This CDR3 contains 14 residues. CDR3 amino acids: CAWRGDRGLYGYTF. The DNA for the CDR3 is TGTGCCTGGAGGGGTGACAGGGGGCTTTATGGCTACACCTTC.

V gene TRBV7-9 combines with J gene TRBJ2-2; possibly TRBD2 for D (5 bases). With 5 bases removed from V and 6 bases from J, the gap between germline ends came to 10 bases. The CDR3 is 13 amino acids. Germline CDR1 reads SEHNR; CDR2 reads FQNEAQ (reference sequence). CDR3 coding DNA: TGTGCCAGCAGCCCAAACGGGGCCGGGGAGCTGTTTTTT. Translated, it gives CASSPNGAGELFF.

The genes are TRBV6-5 and TRBJ2-7; D may be TRBD2 (6 bases). Per the germline V gene, CDR1 is MNHEY and CDR2 is SVGAGI. The CDR3 runs 14 residues. The ends were cut back, 5 bases at V and 4 bases at J, with 15 bases in the middle. CDR3 bases: TGTGCCAGCAGTGTGCGCGAGGGGACTTACGAGCAGTACTTC. Amino acids: CASSVREGTYEQYF.

V gene TRBV6-5 combines with J gene TRBJ1-1; TRBD1 matches at 7 bases. V lost 7 bases and J lost 9; bases outside the gene matches: 11. Germline V lookup: CDR1 MNHEY, CDR2 SVGAGI. This CDR3 contains 13 residues. CDR3 residues: CASTPFTGQKAFF. In DNA form, the CDR3 reads TGTGCCAGCACCCCTTTCACGGGACAGAAAGCTTTCTTT.